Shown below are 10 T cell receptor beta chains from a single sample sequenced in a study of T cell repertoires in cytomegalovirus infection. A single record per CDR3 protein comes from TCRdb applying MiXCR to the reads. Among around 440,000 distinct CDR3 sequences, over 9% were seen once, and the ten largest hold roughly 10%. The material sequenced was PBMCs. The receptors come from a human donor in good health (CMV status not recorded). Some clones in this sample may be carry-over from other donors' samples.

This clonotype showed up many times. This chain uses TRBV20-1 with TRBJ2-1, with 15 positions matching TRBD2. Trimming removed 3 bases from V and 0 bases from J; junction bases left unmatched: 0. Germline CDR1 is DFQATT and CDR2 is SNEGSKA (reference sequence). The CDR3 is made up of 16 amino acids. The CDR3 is CSARGLAGGSYNEQFF. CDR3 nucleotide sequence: TGCAGTGCTAGGGGACTAGCGGGGGGCTCCTACAATGAGCAGTTCTTC.

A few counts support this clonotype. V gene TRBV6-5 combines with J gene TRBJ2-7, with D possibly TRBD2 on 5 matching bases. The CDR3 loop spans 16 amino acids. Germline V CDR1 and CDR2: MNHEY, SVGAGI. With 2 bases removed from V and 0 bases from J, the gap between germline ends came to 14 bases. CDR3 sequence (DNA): TGTGCCAGCAGTTACGAAAGCGGTTATAGCTCCTACGAGCAGTACTTC. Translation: CASSYESGYSSYEQYF.

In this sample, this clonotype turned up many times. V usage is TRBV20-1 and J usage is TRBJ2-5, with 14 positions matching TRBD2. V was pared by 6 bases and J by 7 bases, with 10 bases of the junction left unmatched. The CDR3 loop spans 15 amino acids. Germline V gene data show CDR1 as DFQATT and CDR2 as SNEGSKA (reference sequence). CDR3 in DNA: TGCAGTGCCCGAGGGACTAGCGGGAGAGCTGGGACCCAGTACTTC. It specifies CSARGTSGRAGTQYF.

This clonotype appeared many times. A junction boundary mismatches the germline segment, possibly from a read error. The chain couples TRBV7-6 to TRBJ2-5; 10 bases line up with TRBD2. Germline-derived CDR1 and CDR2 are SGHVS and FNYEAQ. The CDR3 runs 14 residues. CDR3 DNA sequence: TGTGCCAGCAGATTAGCGGGGGGAGCAGAGACCCAGTACTTC. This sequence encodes CASRLAGGAETQYF.

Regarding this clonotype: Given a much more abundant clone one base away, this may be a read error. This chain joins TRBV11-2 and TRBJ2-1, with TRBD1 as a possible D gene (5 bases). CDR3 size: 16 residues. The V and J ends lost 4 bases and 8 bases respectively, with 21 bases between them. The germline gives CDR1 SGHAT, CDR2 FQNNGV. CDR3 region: CASSSPDGALYHEQFF. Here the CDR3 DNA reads TGTGCCAGCAGCTCCCCCGATGGGGCCCTTTACCATGAGCAGTTCTTC.

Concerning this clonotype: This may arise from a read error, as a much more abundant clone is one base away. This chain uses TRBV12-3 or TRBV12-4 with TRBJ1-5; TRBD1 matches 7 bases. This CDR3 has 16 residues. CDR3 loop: CACRRTGEAQNQPQHF. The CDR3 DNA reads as TGTGCCTGCAGACGTACAGGGGAGGCACAAAATCAGCCCCAGCATTTT.

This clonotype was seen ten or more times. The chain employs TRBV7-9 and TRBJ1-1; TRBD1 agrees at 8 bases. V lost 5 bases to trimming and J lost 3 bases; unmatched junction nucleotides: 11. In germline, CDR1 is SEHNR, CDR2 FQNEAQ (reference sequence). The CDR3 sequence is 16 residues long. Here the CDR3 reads CASSPIPGTGDTEAFF. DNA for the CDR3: TGTGCCAGCAGCCCGATTCCTGGGACAGGTGACACTGAAGCTTTCTTT.

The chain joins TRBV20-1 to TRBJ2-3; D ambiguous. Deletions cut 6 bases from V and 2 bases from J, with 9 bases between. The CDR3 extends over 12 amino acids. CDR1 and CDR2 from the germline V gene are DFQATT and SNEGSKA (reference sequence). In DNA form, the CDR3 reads TGCAGTGCACCCGCCGACACAGATACGCAGTATTTT. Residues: CSAPADTDTQYF.

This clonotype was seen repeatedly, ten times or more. The CDR3 protein is CASSIPGTGNTIYF. In nucleotides, the CDR3 is TGTGCCAGCAGCATCCCCGGGACAGGAAACACCATATATTTT. V usage is TRBV7-9 and J usage is TRBJ1-3; TRBD1 might be the D (6 bases). CDR3 length: 14 amino acids. CDR1 SEHNR and CDR2 FQNEAQ come from the germline V gene (reference sequence). V was shortened by 5 bases and J by 4 bases, with 12 bases between the two germline ends.

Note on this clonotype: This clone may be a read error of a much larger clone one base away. The chain's CDR3 is CANSSPRQGVSYEQYF. As DNA, the CDR3 is TGTGCCAACAGCTCCCCGAGGCAGGGAGTCTCCTACGAGCAGTACTTC. The V call is TRBV7-6, the J call TRBJ2-7, with D perhaps being TRBD1 or TRBD2 (5 bases each). The germline V gene encodes CDR1 SGHVS and CDR2 FNYEAQ. This CDR3 is 16 amino acids long.